The T cell receptor (beta chain) described here comes from a study of cytomegalovirus exposure and HLA in healthy donors. Trimming removed 0 bases at V and 3 bases at J, with 9 bases between. The CDR3 totals 15 residues. Germline V lookup: CDR1 LGHNA, CDR2 YNFKEQ. The PCR used 60 Vbeta and 13 Jbeta primers. Measured with immunoSEQ multiplex PCR; TCRdb has only the in-frame clones, and not every one. Among approximately 150,000 clones listed, over 70% were seen once. Study conclusions and caveats: Analysis performed later showed TCR beta chains linked to HLA being more clonally expanded than equally common others. In a later analysis, most CMV-associated TCR beta chains appeared HLA-restricted. Most TCR beta V segments were productive about 90% or about 30% of the time in an earlier analysis.

This clone has more than one count but fewer than ten. Its specificity is not known. The sample consisted of PBMCs. This chain uses TRBV4-2 with TRBJ1-5; D is undetermined. This clonotype originated in a woman in her late teens or twenties in good health and CMV-seronegative. The DNA of the CDR3 is TGTGCCAGCAGCCAAGATTCAGGCGTCAATCAGCCCCAGCATTTT. As protein: CASSQDSGVNQPQHF.